This is a list of T cell receptor beta chains from one sample in a study of T cells in Graves' hyperthyroidism and ophthalmopathy. MiXCR, run by TCRdb on the multiplex PCR reads, gives a single entry per CDR3 protein. The sample records about 590,000 distinct CDR3 sequences, 13% to 15% being singletons. The sample taken for sequencing was blood. The receptors were gathered from a woman aged 18-29 years with Graves' ophthalmopathy. Each CDR3 is given without its conserved first and last residue. Part of the rows lack a size; the others show once, few, many or a class for expanded clones.

j_call,clone_size,v_call,cdr3_aa
TRBJ2-7,many,TRBV2,ASSEALQGDSYEQY
TRBJ1-5,many,TRBV6-5,ASSYPYTRGHQPQH
TRBJ2-5,many,TRBV24-1,ATSDLGGAGGRETQY
TRBJ1-1,many,TRBV5-1,ASSPSRGRTEAF
TRBJ1-1,many,TRBV6-1,ASGGPSSAMNTEAF
TRBJ2-7,NA,TRBV12-3/TRBV12-4,ASRRRVSYEQY
TRBJ2-1,NA,TRBV25-1,ASSEFRAGGYNEQF
TRBJ1-1,many,TRBV18,ASSPPQLNTEAF
TRBJ2-3,NA,TRBV6-2/TRBV6-3,ASSPQGSETDTQY
TRBJ1-1,many,TRBV20-1,SACETGEYTEAF
TRBJ1-5,many,TRBV18,ASSPGQDQPQH
TRBJ2-7,many,TRBV2,ASSNKGLGTYEQY
TRBJ2-7,many,TRBV3-1,ASSLLPSYEQY
TRBJ1-5,NA,TRBV6-1,ASTGGQGGFQPQH
TRBJ2-2,many,TRBV3-1,ASSQVVAGPGELF
TRBJ2-4,many,TRBV6-5,ASSYLASMAKNIQY
TRBJ2-1,few,TRBV6-1,ASSRDRGGPVYNEQF
TRBJ1-5,NA,TRBV5-1,ASSLEVQGQPQH
TRBJ1-1,many,TRBV30,AWSWGALTEAF
TRBJ1-3,NA,TRBV20-1,SAPGTATGNTIY
TRBJ1-1,many,TRBV2,ASSGGSSSQAF
TRBJ2-7,many,TRBV6-1,ASSARRGGLQSSYEQY
TRBJ2-1,few,TRBV5-6,ASSLSGRDRYYNEQF
TRBJ2-1,many,TRBV20-1,SASGLSPYNEQF
TRBJ2-3,many,TRBV2,ASRGGLAGGRNTQY
TRBJ1-2,few,TRBV7-3,ASSTRRQGNGYT
TRBJ2-5,few,TRBV7-9,ASSFQPGQGEETQY
TRBJ2-5,many,TRBV29-1,SVGTSGQETQY
TRBJ2-3,many,TRBV11-1,ASSHPTGGDTQY
TRBJ2-1,NA,TRBV6-1,ASSARAGDAYNEQF
TRBJ2-5,many,TRBV28,ANSQQGTGGTQY
TRBJ2-7,many,TRBV6-1,ASSEEGYEQY
TRBJ2-3,NA,TRBV14,ASSQDLGDTQY
TRBJ1-1,many,TRBV7-9,ASSSDRGSTEAF
TRBJ2-2,many,TRBV20-1,SATSAGLANTGELF
TRBJ2-1,many,TRBV30,AFNHASGQRYNEQF
TRBJ1-6,many,TRBV30,GERDRDSPLH
TRBJ2-7,few,TRBV5-1,ASSQGTLGPGGEQY
TRBJ2-3,many,TRBV2,ASSGGVATDTQY
TRBJ1-1,many,TRBV19,ASSINRVNTEAF
TRBJ2-1,NA,TRBV7-7,ASSLDPTTNNEQF
TRBJ1-6,NA,TRBV19,ASSFQTPRSNSPLH